The rows below give T cell receptor beta chains drawn from one sample of a study of response to subunit inactivated influenza vaccine. TCRdb re-called the RT-PCR reads with MiXCR, one entry per CDR3 protein. This sample carries 530,000 or so distinct CDR3 sequences, 14% of them seen once, and the ten largest clones take roughly 10%. This specimen was PBMCs from blood, taken 11 to 12 days after vaccination. These receptors came from a man over 45 who received an inactivated influenza vaccine. The CDR3 runs from the conserved cysteine through the conserved F or W. A D gene is named only where the DNA matches it firmly. For some rows the clone size is stated as once, few or many, or as a class when expanded; others skip it.

NA	many	TRBV12-3/TRBV12-4	TRBJ2-3	TGTGCCAGCAGTTTCTCGGCCGGCACAGATACGCAGTATTTT	CASSFSAGTDTQYF
NA	few	TRBV20-1	TRBJ1-4	TGCAGTGCTAGACTGGGGTTTAGGCTGAAGGAAAAACTGTTTTTT	CSARLGFRLKEKLFF
TRBD2	NA	TRBV6-5	TRBJ2-2	TGTGCCAGCAGTTACTCTCTAGCGGGAGGGCCGGGGGGCACCGGGGAGCTGTTTTTT	CASSYSLAGGPGGTGELFF
NA	few	TRBV12-3/TRBV12-4	TRBJ2-1	TGTGCCAGCAGTCAGACTAGGGCCCTCATCCCTGAGCAGTTCTTC	CASSQTRALIPEQFF
TRBD2	few	TRBV20-1	TRBJ2-1	TGCAGTGCTAAGGGCGGGGGGTTCTACAATGAGCAGTTCTTC	CSAKGGGFYNEQFF
NA	few	TRBV28	TRBJ2-7	TGTGCCAGCAGTTTCCATACAGGGATTCGCGACGAGCAGTACTTC	CASSFHTGIRDEQYF
NA	NA	TRBV5-1	TRBJ2-7	TGCGCCAGCAGCTCGGGGACCGGATTCAGGGGGGGTCGTAAGGAGCAGTACTTC	CASSSGTGFRGGRKEQYF
TRBD1	NA	TRBV15	TRBJ2-1	TGTGCCACCAGCAGACGACAGGGTGCCTACAATGAGCAGTTCTTC	CATSRRQGAYNEQFF
NA	few	TRBV7-9	TRBJ1-4	TGTGCCAGCAGCCTGTTGGGACACAAGAATGAAAAACTGTTTTTT	CASSLLGHKNEKLFF
NA	NA	TRBV18	TRBJ2-7	TGTGCCAGCTCACCCAGGTCCGTCTCCTACGAGCAGTACTTC	CASSPRSVSYEQYF
NA	NA	TRBV6-1	TRBJ1-6	TGTGCCAGCCGCCGTAGGGGGGTTGTGGATTCACCCCTCCACTTT	CASRRRGVVDSPLHF
TRBD2	few	TRBV12-3/TRBV12-4	TRBJ2-3	TGTGCCAGCACCTCCCCTAGCGGGGGCACAGATACGCAGTATTTT	CASTSPSGGTDTQYF
NA	few	TRBV7-8	TRBJ1-1	TGTGCCAGCAGCTTTGCAGGGCGCGGCACTGAAGCTTTCTTT	CASSFAGRGTEAFF
NA	NA	TRBV28	TRBJ2-2	TGTGCCAGCATATGGGGACAGAACACCGGGGAGCTGTTTTTT	CASIWGQNTGELFF
NA	many	TRBV29-1	TRBJ2-7	TGCAGCGTTGGCTTCCCAGGAAAGGAGCAGTACTTC	CSVGFPGKEQYF
NA	NA	TRBV7-9	TRBJ2-7	TGTGCCAGCAGCTTAGTTGGTGGCCGCCTCTTCTACGAGCAGTACTTC	CASSLVGGRLFYEQYF
TRBD2	NA	TRBV12-3/TRBV12-4	TRBJ2-2	TGTGCCAGCGTCCCCAGCGGGAGGGGGAACACCGGGGAGCTGTTTTTT	CASVPSGRGNTGELFF
TRBD2	NA	TRBV3-1	TRBJ2-3	TGTGCCAGCAGCCAAGATTGGGGCGGGGGGTTCACAGATACGCAGTATTTT	CASSQDWGGGFTDTQYF
NA	once	TRBV5-5	TRBJ2-3	TGTGCCAGCAGCTTGGATCCTCTCGGGGGTACGCAGTATTTT	CASSLDPLGGTQYF
NA	NA	TRBV12-3/TRBV12-4	TRBJ1-3	TGTGCCAGCAGTTTCTCCGGGGGAAACACCATATATTTT	CASSFSGGNTIYF
TRBD2	many	TRBV5-1	TRBJ2-2	TGCGCCAGCAGCTTTCTCGGGGGGGCTAACACCGGGGAGCTGTTTTTT	CASSFLGGANTGELFF
TRBD1	NA	TRBV5-1	TRBJ2-7	TGCGCCAGCAGCTGGGACAGGGGGCAGTCCTACGAGCAGTACTTC	CASSWDRGQSYEQYF
NA	many	TRBV11-2	TRBJ2-7	TGTGCCAGCAGCTTAACTGATGTCTACGAGCAGTACTTC	CASSLTDVYEQYF
NA	NA	TRBV6-5	TRBJ2-2	TGTGCCAGCAGTTCCTCAGGGGGGCCCGGGGAGCTGTTTTTT	CASSSSGGPGELFF
NA	once	TRBV7-3	TRBJ1-1	TGTGCCAGCAGCACAAATGGGGCGATGAACACTGAAGCTTTCTTT	CASSTNGAMNTEAFF
TRBD2	few	TRBV28	TRBJ2-3	TGTGCCCACTCCGAGCGGGGGGACCCAACTAGCACAGATACGCAGTATTTT	CAHSERGDPTSTDTQYF